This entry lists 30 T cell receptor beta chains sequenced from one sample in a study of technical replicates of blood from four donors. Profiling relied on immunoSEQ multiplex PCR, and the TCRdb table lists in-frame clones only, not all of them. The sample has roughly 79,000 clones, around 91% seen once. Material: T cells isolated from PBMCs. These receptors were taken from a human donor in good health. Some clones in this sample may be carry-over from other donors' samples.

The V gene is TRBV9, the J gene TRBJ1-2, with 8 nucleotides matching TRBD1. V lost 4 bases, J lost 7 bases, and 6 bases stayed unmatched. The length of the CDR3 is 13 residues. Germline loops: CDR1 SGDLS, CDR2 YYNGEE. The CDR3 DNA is TGTGCCAGCAGCCTTGACAGGGGAAGTGGCTACACCTTC. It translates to CASSLDRGSGYTF.

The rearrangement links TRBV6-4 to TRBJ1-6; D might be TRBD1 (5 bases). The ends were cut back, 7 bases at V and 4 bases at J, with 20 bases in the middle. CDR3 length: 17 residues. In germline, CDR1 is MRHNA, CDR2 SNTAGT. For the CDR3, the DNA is TGTGCCAGCACCACGGCGGGGGAACGCGGTTATAATTCACCCCTCCACTTT. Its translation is CASTTAGERGYNSPLHF.

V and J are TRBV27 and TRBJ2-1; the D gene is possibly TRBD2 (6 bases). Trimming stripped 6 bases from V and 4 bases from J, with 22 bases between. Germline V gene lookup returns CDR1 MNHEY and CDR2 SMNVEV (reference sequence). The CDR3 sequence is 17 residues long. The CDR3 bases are TGTGCCAGCAGACGCCAGCCGGGAGAATGGGGGTACAATGAGCAGTTCTTC. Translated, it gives CASRRQPGEWGYNEQFF.

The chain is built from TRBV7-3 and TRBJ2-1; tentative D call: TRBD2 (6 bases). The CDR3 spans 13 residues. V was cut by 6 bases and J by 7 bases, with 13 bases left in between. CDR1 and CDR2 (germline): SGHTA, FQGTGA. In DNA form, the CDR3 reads TGTGCCAGCAGGGACGCGGGAAGGAATGAGCAGTTCTTC. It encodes CASRDAGRNEQFF.

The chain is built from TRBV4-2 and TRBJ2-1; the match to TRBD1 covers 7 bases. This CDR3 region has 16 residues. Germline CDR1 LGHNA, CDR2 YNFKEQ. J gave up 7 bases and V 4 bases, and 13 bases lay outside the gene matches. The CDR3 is CASSRDLEQGWNEQFF. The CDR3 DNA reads TGTGCCAGCAGCCGAGACCTTGAACAGGGGTGGAATGAGCAGTTCTTC.

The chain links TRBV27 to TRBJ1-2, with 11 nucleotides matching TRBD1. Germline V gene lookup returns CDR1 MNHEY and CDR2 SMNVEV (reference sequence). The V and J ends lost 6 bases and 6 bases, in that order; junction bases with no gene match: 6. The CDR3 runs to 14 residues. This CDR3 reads CASRRTGGLDGYTF. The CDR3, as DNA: TGTGCCAGCAGAAGGACAGGGGGCCTAGATGGCTACACCTTC.

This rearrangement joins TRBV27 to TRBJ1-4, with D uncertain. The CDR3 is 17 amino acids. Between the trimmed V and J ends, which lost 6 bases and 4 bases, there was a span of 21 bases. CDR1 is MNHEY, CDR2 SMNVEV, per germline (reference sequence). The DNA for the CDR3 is TGTGCCAGCAGGTCTGGAACGTTGGGGAGCTTTAATGAAAAACTGTTTTTT. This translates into CASRSGTLGSFNEKLFF.

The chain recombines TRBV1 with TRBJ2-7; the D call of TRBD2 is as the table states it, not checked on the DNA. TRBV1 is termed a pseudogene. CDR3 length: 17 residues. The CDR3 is CTSSPGTSGSYSYEQYF. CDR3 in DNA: TGCACCAGCAGCCCGGGGACTAGCGGGTCGTACTCCTACGAGCAGTACTTC.

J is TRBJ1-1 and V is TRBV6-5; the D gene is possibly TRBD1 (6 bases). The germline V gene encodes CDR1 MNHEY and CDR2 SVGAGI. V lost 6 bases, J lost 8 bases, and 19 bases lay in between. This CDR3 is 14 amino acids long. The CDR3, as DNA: TGTGCCAGCAGGCCTTACCAGACAGGCTACGAAGCTTTCTTT. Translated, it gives CASRPYQTGYEAFF.

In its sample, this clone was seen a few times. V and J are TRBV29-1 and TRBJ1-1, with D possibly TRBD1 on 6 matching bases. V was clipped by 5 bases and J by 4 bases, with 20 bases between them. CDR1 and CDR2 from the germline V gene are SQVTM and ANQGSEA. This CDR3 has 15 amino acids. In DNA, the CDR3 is TGCAGCGTTTTTGAGGCGGGGGGCGCAGCCACTGAAGCTTTCTTT. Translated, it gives CSVFEAGGAATEAFF.

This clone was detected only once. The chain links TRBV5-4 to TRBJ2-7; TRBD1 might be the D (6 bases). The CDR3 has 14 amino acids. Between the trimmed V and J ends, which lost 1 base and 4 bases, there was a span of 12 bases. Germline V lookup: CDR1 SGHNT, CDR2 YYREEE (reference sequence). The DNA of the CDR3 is TGTGCCAGCAGCTTGTATGGGGGCCGGTACGAGCAGTACTTC. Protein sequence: CASSLYGGRYEQYF.

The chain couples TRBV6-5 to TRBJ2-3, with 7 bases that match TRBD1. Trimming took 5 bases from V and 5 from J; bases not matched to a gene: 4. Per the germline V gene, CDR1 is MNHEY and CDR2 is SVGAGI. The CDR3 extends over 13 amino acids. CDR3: CASSRGPIDTQYF. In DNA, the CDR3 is TGTGCCAGCAGTAGGGGGCCCATAGATACGCAGTATTTT.

The CDR3 DNA follows: TGTGCCACCAGCAGAGCGAGGCGGGGGGGCTCCTACGAGCAGTACTTC. Its translation is CATSRARRGGSYEQYF. This chain connects TRBV15 to TRBJ2-7; 9 positions match TRBD2. Per the germline V gene, CDR1 is LNHNV and CDR2 is YYDKDF (reference sequence). After removal of 1 base from V and 0 bases from J, the junction contained 4 bases not matched to a gene. This CDR3 spans 16 amino acids.

CDR3 coding DNA: TGTGCCAGCAGCTTAGCGGGCCTAAACTATGGCTACACCTTC. Translation gives CASSLAGLNYGYTF. The gene calls are TRBV7-8 and TRBJ1-2; D unresolved. Germline lookup yields CDR1 SGHVS and CDR2 FQNEAQ. The CDR3 is 14 amino acids. V gave up 0 bases and J gave up 2 bases, with 7 bases separating them. The whole variable domain, remainder taken from reference TRBV7-8 and TRBJ1-2, is GAGVSQSPRYKVAKRGQDVALRCDPISGHVSLFWYQQALGQGPEFLTYFQNEAQLDKSGLPSDRFFAERPEGSVSTLKIQRTQQEDSAVYLCASSLAGLNYGYTFGSGTRLTVV.

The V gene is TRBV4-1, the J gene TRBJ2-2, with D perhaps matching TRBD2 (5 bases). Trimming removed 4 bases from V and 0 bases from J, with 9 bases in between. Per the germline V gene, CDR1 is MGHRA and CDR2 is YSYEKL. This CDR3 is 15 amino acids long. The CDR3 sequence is CASSLVDSNTGELFF. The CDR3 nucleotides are TGCGCCAGCAGCCTTGTGGACTCGAACACCGGGGAGCTGTTTTTT.

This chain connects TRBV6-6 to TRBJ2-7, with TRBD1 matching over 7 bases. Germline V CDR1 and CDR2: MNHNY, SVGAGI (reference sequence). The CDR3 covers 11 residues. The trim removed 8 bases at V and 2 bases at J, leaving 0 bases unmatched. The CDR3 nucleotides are TGTGCCAGCGGGACAGCCTACGAGCAGTACTTC. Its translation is CASGTAYEQYF.

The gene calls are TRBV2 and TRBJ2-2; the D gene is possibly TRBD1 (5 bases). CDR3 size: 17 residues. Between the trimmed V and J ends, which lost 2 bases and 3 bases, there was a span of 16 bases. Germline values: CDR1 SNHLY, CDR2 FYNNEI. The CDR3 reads CASSESGQGRDTGELFF. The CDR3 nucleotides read TGTGCCAGCAGTGAAAGTGGGCAGGGTCGAGACACCGGGGAGCTGTTTTTT. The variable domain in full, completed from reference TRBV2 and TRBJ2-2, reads EPEVTQTPSHQVTQMGQEVILRCVPISNHLYFYWYRQILGQKVEFLVSFYNNEISEKSEIFDDQFSVERPDGSNFTLKIRSTKLEDSAMYFCASSESGQGRDTGELFFGEGSRLTVL.

CDR3: CASSLAQETQYF. The CDR3 DNA follows: TGCGCCAGCAGCTTGGCACAAGAGACCCAGTACTTC. V and J are TRBV5-1 and TRBJ2-5; D unresolved. The germline V gene has CDR1 SGHRS and CDR2 YFSETQ. The CDR3 totals 12 residues. Trimming shortened V by 0 bases and J by 2 bases, and 2 bases separated the two germline ends.

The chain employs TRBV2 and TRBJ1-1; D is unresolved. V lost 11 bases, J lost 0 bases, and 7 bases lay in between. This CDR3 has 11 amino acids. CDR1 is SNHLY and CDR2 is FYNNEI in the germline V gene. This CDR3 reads CASRVNTEAFF. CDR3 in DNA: TGTGCCTCCCGGGTGAACACTGAAGCTTTCTTT.

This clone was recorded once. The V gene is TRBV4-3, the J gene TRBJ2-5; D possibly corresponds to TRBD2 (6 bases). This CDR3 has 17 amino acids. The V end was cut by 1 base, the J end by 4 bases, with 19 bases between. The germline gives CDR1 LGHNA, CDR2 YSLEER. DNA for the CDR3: TGCGCCAGCAGCCAAGGTCTTGTTCCGGGACTCAGAGAGACCCAGTACTTC. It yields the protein CASSQGLVPGLRETQYF.

CDR3 nucleotides: TGCGCCAGCACCTACCCGGGGACCGGGGAGCTGTTTTTT. Protein product: CASTYPGTGELFF. V and J are TRBV5-1 and TRBJ2-2, with D maybe TRBD2 (5 bases). The CDR3 totals 13 residues. The V end was cut by 6 bases, the J end by 5 bases, with 11 bases between. CDR1 is SGHRS, CDR2 YFSETQ, per germline.

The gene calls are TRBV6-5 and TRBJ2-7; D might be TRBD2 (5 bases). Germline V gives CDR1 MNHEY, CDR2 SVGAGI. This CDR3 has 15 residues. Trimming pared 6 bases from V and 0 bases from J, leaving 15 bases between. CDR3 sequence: CASRGSLGSSYEQYF. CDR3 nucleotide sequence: TGTGCCAGCAGGGGATCGTTGGGGAGCTCCTACGAGCAGTACTTC.

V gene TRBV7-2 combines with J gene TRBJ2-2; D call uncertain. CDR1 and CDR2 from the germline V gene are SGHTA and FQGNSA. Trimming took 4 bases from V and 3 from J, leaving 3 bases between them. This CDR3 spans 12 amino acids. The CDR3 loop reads CASSSYTGELFF. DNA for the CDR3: TGTGCCAGCAGCTCTTACACCGGGGAGCTGTTTTTT.

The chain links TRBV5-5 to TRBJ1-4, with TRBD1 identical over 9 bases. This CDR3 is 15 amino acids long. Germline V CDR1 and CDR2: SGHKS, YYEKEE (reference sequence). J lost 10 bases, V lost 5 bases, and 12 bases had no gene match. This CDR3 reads CASSSAGTGSSKLFF. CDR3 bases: TGTGCCAGCAGTAGTGCCGGGACAGGGTCGTCAAAACTGTTTTTT.

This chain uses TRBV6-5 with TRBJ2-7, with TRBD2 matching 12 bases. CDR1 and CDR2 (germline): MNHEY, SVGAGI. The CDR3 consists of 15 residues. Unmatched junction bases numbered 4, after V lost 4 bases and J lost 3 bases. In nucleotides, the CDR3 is TGTGCCAGCAGTTCCGGACTAGCGGGATTCTACGAGCAGTACTTC. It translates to CASSSGLAGFYEQYF.

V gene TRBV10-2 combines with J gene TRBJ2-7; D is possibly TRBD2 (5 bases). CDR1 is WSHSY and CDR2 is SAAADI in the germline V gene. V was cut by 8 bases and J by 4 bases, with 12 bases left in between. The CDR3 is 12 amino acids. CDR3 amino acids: CASGLALYEQYF. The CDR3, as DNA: TGCGCCAGCGGTCTAGCCTTGTACGAGCAGTACTTC.

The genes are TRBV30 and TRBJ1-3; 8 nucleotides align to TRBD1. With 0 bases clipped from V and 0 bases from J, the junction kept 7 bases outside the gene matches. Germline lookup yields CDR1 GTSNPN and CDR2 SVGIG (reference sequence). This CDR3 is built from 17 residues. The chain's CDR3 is CAWSVRTGGSSGNTIYF. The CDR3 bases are TGTGCCTGGAGTGTACGAACAGGGGGGAGCTCTGGAAACACCATATATTTT.

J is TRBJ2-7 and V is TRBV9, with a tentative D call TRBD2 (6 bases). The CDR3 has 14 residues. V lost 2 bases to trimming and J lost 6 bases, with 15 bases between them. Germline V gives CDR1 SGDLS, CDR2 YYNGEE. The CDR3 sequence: CASSVLRDGGEQYF. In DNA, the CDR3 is TGTGCCAGCAGCGTTCTTAGGGACGGGGGCGAGCAGTACTTC.

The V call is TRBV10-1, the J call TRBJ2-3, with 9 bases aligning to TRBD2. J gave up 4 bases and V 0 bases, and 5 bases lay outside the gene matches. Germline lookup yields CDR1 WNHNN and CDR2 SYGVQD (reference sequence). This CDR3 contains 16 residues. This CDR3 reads CASSESVAGVPDTQYF. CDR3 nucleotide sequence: TGCGCCAGCAGTGAGTCGGTAGCGGGAGTCCCAGATACGCAGTATTTT.

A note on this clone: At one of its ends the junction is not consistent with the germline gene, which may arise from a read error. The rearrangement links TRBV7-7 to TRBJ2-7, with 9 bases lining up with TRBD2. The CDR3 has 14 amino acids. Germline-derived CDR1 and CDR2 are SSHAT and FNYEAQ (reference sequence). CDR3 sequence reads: CASSPSASGNEQYF. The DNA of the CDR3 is TGTGCTAGCAGCCCCTCCGCTAGCGGGAATGAGCAGTACTTC.